These 32 T cell receptor beta chains were sequenced from one sample in a study of CXCR3-negative and CXCR3-positive naive CD8 T cells. Notes on the study in general: TRB CDR3s were more hydrophobic in CXCR3-positive than in CXCR3-negative naive cells.

The authors prepared UMI-labeled TRB cDNA libraries by 5' RACE. TCRdb reprocessed the 5' RACE reads, with one entry per CDR3 protein and no DNA. Here the sample table reports roughly 110,000 distinct CDR3 sequences. Antigens of these TCRs are unknown. The specimen was naive CXCR3+ CD8+ T cells from blood. Described subset: CD45RO-CCR7+CD27+CD95- naive CD8+ T cells expressing CXCR3 (TNR3+). Receptor source: a human donor in good health. Some clones in this sample may be carry-over from other donors' samples.

The chain is built from TRBV4-1 and TRBJ2-2. This CDR3 has 13 residues. Per the germline V gene, CDR1 is MGHRA and CDR2 is YSYEKL. The CDR3 here is CASSHISTGELFF.

V is TRBV20-1 and J is TRBJ2-7. CDR3 length: 13 amino acids. Germline-derived CDR1 and CDR2 are DFQATT and SNEGSKA (reference sequence). CDR3 in amino acids: CSASSTQGYEQYF.

The chain carries TRBV28 and TRBJ2-1; TCRdb outputs TRBD1, but without DNA this stays unchecked. Germline CDR1 reads MDHEN; CDR2 reads SYDVKM. The CDR3 has 15 residues. CDR3 residues: CATSFGTGGTNEQFF.

This chain joins TRBV5-6 and TRBJ2-3. CDR1 is SGHDT and CDR2 is YYEEEE in the germline V gene. The CDR3 is 11 residues long. CDR3 residues: CASSRGDTQYF.

This rearrangement joins TRBV29-1 to TRBJ2-7. CDR1 and CDR2 (germline): SQVTM, ANQGSEA. This CDR3 spans 13 amino acids. The CDR3 sequence: CSVPDLISGEQYF.

The CDR3 protein is CATSGGLAGGPEETQYF. The V call is TRBV15, the J call TRBJ2-5; the TCRdb D gene call, TRBD2, has no DNA to confirm it. This CDR3 region has 17 residues. CDR1 and CDR2 from the germline V gene are LNHNV and YYDKDF (reference sequence).

The rearrangement uses TRBV7-9 and TRBJ2-7; TCRdb proposes TRBD1, but this gene call is untestable without DNA. The CDR3 has 17 residues. CDR1 and CDR2 (germline): SEHNR, FQNEAQ (reference sequence). The CDR3 sequence: CASSSPTGTRGGYEQYF.

The chain uses TRBV7-2 and TRBJ2-1. This CDR3 spans 17 amino acids. Per the germline V gene, CDR1 is SGHTA and CDR2 is FQGNSA. The CDR3 protein is CASSLHLGLASYNEQFF.

The V call is TRBV7-8, the J call TRBJ2-5; the TRBD1 assignment by TCRdb is unverifiable without DNA. Germline V CDR1 and CDR2: SGHVS, FQNEAQ. The CDR3 consists of 14 residues. The CDR3 reads CASSSAGPQETQYF. Drawing the rest from reference TRBV7-8 and TRBJ2-5, the complete variable domain is GAGVSQSPRYKVAKRGQDVALRCDPISGHVSLFWYQQALGQGPEFLTYFQNEAQLDKSGLPSDRFFAERPEGSVSTLKIQRTQQEDSAVYLCASSSAGPQETQYFGPGTRLLVL.

The chain couples TRBV7-2 to TRBJ2-7; TCRdb's D call, TRBD1, is unchecked because there is no DNA. CDR1 and CDR2 from the germline V gene are SGHTA and FQGNSA. The CDR3 is 14 amino acids. The CDR3 loop reads CASSHPGHSYEQYF.

The chain joins TRBV28 to TRBJ2-1; the D call from TCRdb, TRBD2, cannot be confirmed without DNA. The CDR3 is made up of 14 amino acids. CDR1 is MDHEN and CDR2 is SYDVKM in the germline V gene. The CDR3 spells CASSWGRGPNEQFF.

The chain combines TRBV28 with TRBJ1-2; TCRdb selects TRBD1, and the lack of DNA leaves this call unchecked. Germline V gives CDR1 MDHEN, CDR2 SYDVKM. The CDR3 is 14 residues long. The CDR3 spells CASSLATGVRGYTF.

The CDR3 region is CASSQDSSGGTYNEQFF. The chain couples TRBV3-1 to TRBJ2-1; with no DNA, the TCRdb D assignment of TRBD2 cannot be verified. CDR3 length: 17 residues. CDR1 LGHDT and CDR2 YNNKEL come from the germline V gene (reference sequence).

The rearrangement links TRBV29-1 to TRBJ2-6. This CDR3 is built from 13 residues. Germline V CDR1 and CDR2: SQVTM, ANQGSEA. This chain's CDR3 is CGTQGSGANVLTF.

V is TRBV13 and J is TRBJ2-3; TCRdb's D gene call, TRBD1, goes unchecked for lack of DNA. The CDR3 runs 15 residues. Germline CDR1 and CDR2: PRHDT and FYEKMQ (reference sequence). The CDR3 reads CASRTNGHQADTQYF.

The V call is TRBV7-3, the J call TRBJ2-2. In germline, CDR1 is SGHTA, CDR2 FQGTGA. This CDR3 region has 16 residues. The CDR3 is CASSSPGLAHTGELFF. Complete variable domain (other parts from reference TRBV7-3 and TRBJ2-2): GAGVSQTPSNKVTEKGKYVELRCDPISGHTALYWYRQSLGQGPEFLIYFQGTGAADDSGLPNDRFFAVRPEGSVSTLKIQRTERGDSAVYLCASSSPGLAHTGELFFGEGSRLTVL.

The rearrangement links TRBV10-2 to TRBJ1-1; without DNA, the TCRdb call of TRBD1 cannot be checked. Germline-derived CDR1 and CDR2 are WSHSY and SAAADI. The CDR3 covers 12 residues. The CDR3 sequence: CASSSGGAEAFF.

The V and J genes are TRBV23-1 and TRBJ1-3. TRBV23-1 is treated as an ORF (open reading frame) with a function not yet certain. The CDR3 totals 17 residues. The CDR3 loop is CASSPGEGRSSGNTIYF.

This chain uses TRBV28 with TRBJ2-3; checking the TCRdb D call of TRBD1 is not possible without DNA. Per germline, CDR1 MDHEN and CDR2 SYDVKM. The CDR3 length is 12 residues. The CDR3 loop is CAGSTGPDTQYF. The complete variable domain, with remaining parts taken from reference TRBV28 and TRBJ2-3, reads DVKVTQSSRYLVKRTGEKVFLECVQDMDHENMFWYRQDPGLGLRLIYFSYDVKMKEKGDIPEGYSVSREKKERFSLILESASTNQTSMYLCAGSTGPDTQYFGPGTRLTVL.

The chain couples TRBV11-2 to TRBJ2-1. Looked up from germline, CDR1 is SGHAT and CDR2 is FQNNGV. The CDR3 is 15 amino acids. This chain's CDR3 is CASSLGRLSYNEQFF.

This sequence joins TRBV28 and TRBJ2-1; the D call of TRBD1 rests on TCRdb alone, since no DNA is present to check it. The CDR3 length is 15 residues. Germline V lookup: CDR1 MDHEN, CDR2 SYDVKM. The CDR3 loop is CASSYWNGRYNEQFF.

This rearrangement joins TRBV28 to TRBJ2-2; the D call from TCRdb, TRBD1, cannot be confirmed without DNA. In germline, CDR1 is MDHEN, CDR2 SYDVKM. There are 15 residues in the CDR3. CDR3 sequence reads: CASSSDRGPPGELFF. Filled out from reference TRBV28 and TRBJ2-2, the complete variable domain reads DVKVTQSSRYLVKRTGEKVFLECVQDMDHENMFWYRQDPGLGLRLIYFSYDVKMKEKGDIPEGYSVSREKKERFSLILESASTNQTSMYLCASSSDRGPPGELFFGEGSRLTVL.

The genes are TRBV6-2 or TRBV6-3 and TRBJ2-3; as DNA is missing, the TRBD2 call by TCRdb cannot be tested. Germline V gene sequence: CDR1 MNHEY, CDR2 SVGEGT. This CDR3 comprises 15 residues. CDR3 sequence reads: CASTVLAGGTDTQYF.

This chain's CDR3 is CASSLVLGDHTQYF. The genes are TRBV5-1 and TRBJ2-3. The CDR3 extends over 14 amino acids. Germline CDR1 reads SGHRS; CDR2 reads YFSETQ.

The gene calls are TRBV7-8 and TRBJ2-7. From germline, CDR1 is SGHVS and CDR2 FQNEAQ. The CDR3 loop spans 15 amino acids. The CDR3 protein is CASSLGLERVYEQYF.

The chain couples TRBV27 to TRBJ2-1; without DNA, the TCRdb call of TRBD1 cannot be checked. This CDR3 has 14 amino acids. In germline, CDR1 is MNHEY, CDR2 SMNVEV (reference sequence). The CDR3 loop is CASSPGTKYNEQFF.

The chain recombines TRBV7-6 with TRBJ2-5; TCRdb's assignment of TRBD1 cannot be checked, as there is no DNA. Germline CDR1 SGHVS, CDR2 FNYEAQ. The length of the CDR3 is 12 residues. CDR3 loop: CASSYPSGTQYF.

The chain uses TRBV5-1 and TRBJ2-1; TCRdb outputs TRBD1, but without DNA this stays unchecked. The CDR3 sequence is 12 residues long. The germline gives CDR1 SGHRS, CDR2 YFSETQ. CDR3 amino acids: CASSLAGPQGTF. Full variable domain (rest looked up from reference TRBV5-1 and TRBJ2-1): KAGVTQTPRYLIKTRGQQVTLSCSPISGHRSVSWYQQTPGQGLQFLFEYFSETQRNKGNFPGRFSGRQFSNSRSEMNVSTLELGDSALYLCASSLAGPQGTFGPGTRLTVL.

The V and J genes are TRBV4-1 and TRBJ1-1. Germline CDR1 is MGHRA and CDR2 is YSYEKL. There are 14 residues in the CDR3. CDR3 residues: CASSQGGMNTEAFF.

This sequence joins TRBV20-1 and TRBJ2-7; TCRdb's assignment of TRBD2 cannot be checked, as there is no DNA. This CDR3 contains 15 residues. CDR1 and CDR2 from the germline V gene are DFQATT and SNEGSKA (reference sequence). The CDR3 loop reads CSARDASGFPYEQYF.

The chain uses TRBV7-2 and TRBJ2-3; as DNA is missing, the TRBD1 call by TCRdb cannot be tested. The CDR3 runs to 14 residues. CDR1 is SGHTA, CDR2 FQGNSA, per germline. The CDR3 region is CASSVGGLLSTQYF.

The CDR3 protein is CASRAGGGATEAFF. The V call is TRBV6-5, the J call TRBJ1-1. CDR3 size: 14 residues. CDR1 is MNHEY, CDR2 SVGAGI, per germline.